A single sample gave rise to the 29 T cell receptor beta chains below, sequenced in a study of T cells in narcolepsy. The table came from immunoSEQ multiplex PCR; TCRdb's copy has only in-frame clones and leaves some out. Here the sample spans about 33,000 clones, approximately 80% being singletons. The source material was CD45RA- memory CD4+ T cells from PBMCs. The receptors originated from a human donor with narcolepsy.

This chain uses TRBV4-2 with TRBJ1-6; D remains ambiguous. This CDR3 has 17 residues. The germline V and J ends were trimmed by 1 base and 7 bases, with 17 bases remaining between them. Germline CDR1 is LGHNA and CDR2 is YNFKEQ. The CDR3 nucleotides read TGTGCCAGCAGCCAAGTGACAACTAACAGCCGGAATTCACCCCTCCACTTT. Translating it yields CASSQVTTNSRNSPLHF.

The chain is built from TRBV6-6 and TRBJ2-7; possibly TRBD2 for D (6 bases). The V gene's germline CDR1 is MNHNY and CDR2 SVGAGI (reference sequence). Trimming took 8 bases from V and 1 from J, leaving 9 bases between them. The CDR3 runs to 12 residues. CDR3 in amino acids: CASRGGSYEQYF. DNA of the CDR3: TGTGCCAGCCGTGGGGGGTCCTACGAGCAGTACTTC.

Only one count was recorded for this clone. The chain has TRBV28 and TRBJ1-2; D not certain. With 10 bases removed from V and 7 bases from J, the gap between germline ends came to 10 bases. There are 10 residues in the CDR3. CDR1 is MDHEN, CDR2 SYDVKM, per germline. DNA of the CDR3: TGTGCCATCTCTAACCCTGGCTACACCTTC. It yields the protein CAISNPGYTF.

This chain links TRBV5-1 with TRBJ2-7; 12 nucleotides match TRBD2. Germline V gene data show CDR1 as SGHRS and CDR2 as YFSETQ. V trimming: 3 bases; J trimming: 2 bases; junction bases outside the gene matches: 0. The CDR3 runs 14 residues. The CDR3 reads CASSWTSGAYEQYF. As DNA, the CDR3 is TGCGCCAGCAGCTGGACTAGCGGGGCCTACGAGCAGTACTTC. The full variable domain, rest sourced from reference TRBV5-1 and TRBJ2-7, is KAGVTQTPRYLIKTRGQQVTLSCSPISGHRSVSWYQQTPGQGLQFLFEYFSETQRNKGNFPGRFSGRQFSNSRSEMNVSTLELGDSALYLCASSWTSGAYEQYFGPGTRLTVT.

The rearrangement uses TRBV5-6 and TRBJ2-7; no clear D. Germline values: CDR1 SGHDT, CDR2 YYEEEE. The CDR3 totals 12 residues. Between the trimmed V and J ends, which lost 0 bases and 3 bases, there was a span of 4 bases. CDR3 region: CASSLASYEQYF. The DNA of the CDR3 is TGTGCCAGCAGCTTGGCGAGCTACGAGCAGTACTTC.

This clone was seen only a few times. V is TRBV5-1 and J is TRBJ2-1; 7 bases line up with TRBD1. This CDR3 is 16 amino acids long. V was pared by 0 bases and J by 2 bases, with 5 bases of the junction left unmatched. Looked up from germline, CDR1 is SGHRS and CDR2 is YFSETQ. The DNA for the CDR3 is TGCGCCAGCAGCTTGGATGGGACAGCCACCTACAATGAGCAGTTCTTC. This translates into CASSLDGTATYNEQFF.

V is TRBV6-5 and J is TRBJ2-1; tentatively, D is TRBD1 (6 bases). Germline V CDR1 and CDR2: MNHEY, SVGAGI. CDR3 length: 16 residues. The V gene lost 4 bases and the J gene lost 7 bases, with 20 bases spanning the gap. DNA for the CDR3: TGTGCCAGCAGTTTGGGCCGACGAACAGGGTTAAATGAGCAGTTCTTC. This codes for CASSLGRRTGLNEQFF.

This rearrangement joins TRBV11-1 to TRBJ1-1; TRBD1 matches at 10 bases. This CDR3 region has 15 residues. CDR1 is SGHAT and CDR2 is FQDESV in the germline V gene (reference sequence). V was pared by 4 bases and J by 5 bases, with 7 bases of the junction left unmatched. The CDR3: CASSSGTGDKTEAFF. The DNA for the CDR3 is TGTGCCAGCAGCTCAGGGACAGGGGATAAGACTGAAGCTTTCTTT.

The chain joins TRBV5-1 to TRBJ2-5; D remains unclear. This CDR3 comprises 13 residues. The germline V gene has CDR1 SGHRS and CDR2 YFSETQ. V was trimmed by 0 bases and J by 2 bases, leaving 5 bases between them. CDR3 region: CASSLVRQETQYF. Here the CDR3 DNA reads TGCGCCAGCAGCTTGGTAAGGCAAGAGACCCAGTACTTC.

This clone was seen a single time. V gene TRBV29-1 combines with J gene TRBJ1-2; D is ambiguous. The V gene's germline CDR1 is SQVTM and CDR2 ANQGSEA. The CDR3 runs to 9 residues. Trimming took 2 bases from V and 7 from J, leaving 2 bases between them. The DNA of the CDR3 is TGCAGCGTTGAACCTGGCTACACCTTC. Translation: CSVEPGYTF.

The rearrangement uses TRBV6-7 and TRBJ1-1; D uncertain. TRBV6-7 belongs to the ORF category, with a function that is uncertain. There are 10 residues in the CDR3. Trimming took 8 bases from V and 5 from J, leaving 6 bases between them. The CDR3: CASQETEAFF. As DNA, the CDR3 is TGTGCCAGCCAGGAGACTGAAGCTTTCTTT.

The chain recombines TRBV2 with TRBJ2-1, with D unresolved. The germline V gene has CDR1 SNHLY and CDR2 FYNNEI. V dropped 8 bases and J dropped 3 bases, with 5 bases sitting between them. The CDR3 totals 11 residues. In DNA, the CDR3 is TGTGCCAGCGGGGACTACAATGAGCAGTTCTTC. It yields the protein CASGDYNEQFF.

This clone has just a few counts. The rearrangement links TRBV27 to TRBJ1-2; TRBD1 agrees at 10 bases. The CDR3 sequence is 17 residues long. Germline loops: CDR1 MNHEY, CDR2 SMNVEV (reference sequence). V lost 6 bases and J lost 0; bases outside the gene matches: 10. The CDR3 DNA is TGTGCCAGCAGCTATAATACCGGACAGGGGGCTAACTATGGCTACACCTTC. This gives the protein CASSYNTGQGANYGYTF.

The V call is TRBV29-1, the J call TRBJ2-2; no reliable D call. The CDR3 runs 16 residues. The V end lost 5 bases, the J end lost 2 bases, and 18 bases lay between the germline ends. Per germline, CDR1 SQVTM and CDR2 ANQGSEA. Here the CDR3 DNA reads TGCAGCGTTACGCCCGGGTCCCGTACTAACACCGGGGAGCTGTTTTTT. Protein sequence: CSVTPGSRTNTGELFF.

CDR3 DNA: TGTGCCAGCAGCCAGGGTCGGGCGAACATTCAGTACTTC. Translation gives CASSQGRANIQYF. The chain couples TRBV7-3 to TRBJ2-4, with D perhaps TRBD1 (5 bases). CDR3 length: 13 residues. Deletions cut 5 bases from V and 7 bases from J, with 12 bases between. CDR1 is SGHTA, CDR2 FQGTGA, per germline.

V usage is TRBV27 and J usage is TRBJ2-7; the D gene could be TRBD1 or TRBD2 (5 bases each). This CDR3 has 14 amino acids. Germline values: CDR1 MNHEY, CDR2 SMNVEV (reference sequence). V was cut by 8 bases and J by 1 base, with 15 bases left in between. The CDR3 spells CASRDPERSYEQYV. CDR3 in DNA: TGTGCCAGCCGGGACCCAGAAAGGTCCTACGAGCAGTACGTC.

This chain uses TRBV19 with TRBJ2-1; no definite D call. The CDR3 has 17 residues. CDR1 and CDR2 (germline): LNHDA, SQIVND (reference sequence). Trimming shortened V by 5 bases and J by 2 bases, and 19 bases separated the two germline ends. CDR3 region: CASSSATAGPAYNEQFF. The CDR3 DNA is TGTGCCAGTAGTTCCGCTACGGCCGGGCCAGCCTACAATGAGCAGTTCTTC.

The chain carries TRBV6-6 and TRBJ2-3; 8 bases line up with TRBD1. The CDR3 totals 14 residues. CDR1 MNHNY and CDR2 SVGAGI come from the germline V gene (reference sequence). Germline trimming cut 3 bases from V and 3 bases from J; bases unmatched to any gene: 2. The CDR3 protein is CASSYGQGTDTQYF. CDR3 coding DNA: TGTGCCAGCAGTTATGGACAGGGAACAGATACGCAGTATTTT.

Here the CDR3 DNA reads TGCGCCAGCAGCTTGGAATCGAACACCGGGGAGCTGTTTTTT. It is translated as CASSLESNTGELFF. This chain uses TRBV5-1 with TRBJ2-2; no definite D call. Germline V gives CDR1 SGHRS, CDR2 YFSETQ. The V end was cut by 0 bases, the J end by 0 bases, with 3 bases between. The CDR3 length is 14 residues.

The chain is built from TRBV30 and TRBJ2-1, with no clear D. Germline V gene sequence: CDR1 GTSNPN, CDR2 SVGIG (reference sequence). V was shortened by 2 bases and J by 10 bases, with 18 bases between the two germline ends. CDR3 length: 14 residues. The CDR3 protein is CAWSRAALGIEQFF. CDR3 sequence (DNA): TGTGCCTGGAGTCGGGCAGCTCTTGGAATCGAGCAGTTCTTC. Together with reference TRBV30 and TRBJ2-1, the CDR3 gives the full variable domain: SQTIHQWPATLVQPVGSPLSLECTVEGTSNPNLYWYRQAAGRGLQLLFYSVGIGQISSEVPQNLSASRPQDRQFILSSKKLLLSDSGFYLCAWSRAALGIEQFFGPGTRLTVL.

This chain joins TRBV30 and TRBJ1-6; 9 bases align to TRBD1. CDR1 is GTSNPN, CDR2 SVGIG, per germline (reference sequence). J lost 10 bases, V lost 3 bases, and 13 bases had no gene match. This CDR3 contains 16 residues. CDR3 loop: CAWRPKQGARGSPLHF. DNA of the CDR3: TGTGCCTGGAGACCCAAACAGGGGGCGCGGGGATCACCCCTCCACTTT. Full variable domain (outside the CDR3, taken from reference TRBV30 and TRBJ1-6): SQTIHQWPATLVQPVGSPLSLECTVEGTSNPNLYWYRQAAGRGLQLLFYSVGIGQISSEVPQNLSASRPQDRQFILSSKKLLLSDSGFYLCAWRPKQGARGSPLHFGNGTRLTVT.

The genes are TRBV4-1 and TRBJ1-4; no firm D call. This CDR3 is 15 amino acids long. V was trimmed by 3 bases and J by 8 bases, leaving 16 bases between them. The germline gives CDR1 MGHRA, CDR2 YSYEKL. CDR3 sequence (DNA): TGCGCCAGCAGCCAGCTATTCGCTCGGGGAGAAAAACTGTTTTTT. Its protein is CASSQLFARGEKLFF.

The chain is built from TRBV30 and TRBJ2-5; D may be TRBD1 or TRBD2 (5 bases each). Germline assignment: CDR1 GTSNPN and CDR2 SVGIG (reference sequence). The V gene lost 4 bases and the J gene lost 1 base, with 13 bases spanning the gap. The CDR3 loop spans 14 amino acids. CDR3 in DNA: TGTGCCTGGAATCGGCTGGGGGTCCAAGAGACCCAGTACTTC. It is translated as CAWNRLGVQETQYF. Using reference TRBV30 and TRBJ2-5 for the parts outside the CDR3, the full variable domain is SQTIHQWPATLVQPVGSPLSLECTVEGTSNPNLYWYRQAAGRGLQLLFYSVGIGQISSEVPQNLSASRPQDRQFILSSKKLLLSDSGFYLCAWNRLGVQETQYFGPGTRLLVL.

The gene calls are TRBV5-1 and TRBJ2-3; maybe TRBD2 (7 bases). The V and J ends lost 0 bases and 4 bases respectively, with 12 bases between them. The CDR3 runs 15 residues. CDR1 and CDR2 (germline): SGHRS, YFSETQ. CDR3 nucleotides: TGCGCCAGCAGCTTGGCCGGGGGGCTCGCAGATACGCAGTATTTT. This translates into CASSLAGGLADTQYF.

The chain couples TRBV7-2 to TRBJ1-1; D is uncertain. V gave up 3 bases and J gave up 5 bases, with 13 bases separating them. In germline, CDR1 is SGHTA, CDR2 FQGNSA. CDR3 length: 14 amino acids. CDR3 loop: CASSFGIKRTEAFF. The CDR3, as DNA: TGTGCCAGCAGCTTTGGTATTAAGAGGACTGAAGCTTTCTTT.

The J gene is TRBJ2-1, the V gene TRBV7-2; D not certain. V shed 5 bases and J shed 0 bases, with 14 bases lying between them. Germline V gene data show CDR1 as SGHTA and CDR2 as FQGNSA. The CDR3 is 16 amino acids. Here the CDR3 reads CASSPRFGSSYNEQFF. Here the CDR3 DNA reads TGTGCCAGCAGCCCCCGTTTTGGCAGCTCCTACAATGAGCAGTTCTTC.

V gene TRBV6-1 combines with J gene TRBJ2-3, with D possibly matching TRBD1 (5 bases). Trimming took 6 bases from V and 6 from J, leaving 19 bases between them. CDR1 MNHNS and CDR2 SASEGT come from the germline V gene. The CDR3 spans 15 residues. The CDR3 coding sequence is TGTGCCAGCAGCCAACGACCAGGGAAGTCGGATACGCAGTATTTT. Translation: CASSQRPGKSDTQYF.

This chain joins TRBV5-1 and TRBJ1-5, with D unclear. The V end lost 2 bases, the J end lost 7 bases, and 7 bases lay between the germline ends. The CDR3 consists of 12 residues. From germline, CDR1 is SGHRS and CDR2 YFSETQ. This chain's CDR3 is CASSFDGQPQHF. In nucleotides, the CDR3 is TGCGCCAGCAGCTTTGATGGACAGCCCCAGCATTTT. Using reference TRBV5-1 and TRBJ1-5 for the parts outside the CDR3, the full variable domain is KAGVTQTPRYLIKTRGQQVTLSCSPISGHRSVSWYQQTPGQGLQFLFEYFSETQRNKGNFPGRFSGRQFSNSRSEMNVSTLELGDSALYLCASSFDGQPQHFGDGTRLSIL.

This rearrangement joins TRBV6-5 to TRBJ2-6, with D possibly matching TRBD2 (5 bases). Trimming stripped 10 bases from V and 2 bases from J, with 15 bases between. Looked up from germline, CDR1 is MNHEY and CDR2 is SVGAGI. The CDR3 is made up of 15 amino acids. For the CDR3, the DNA is TGTGCCACTACCCCAGAGGGAACTGGGGCCAACGTCCTGACTTTC. It specifies CATTPEGTGANVLTF.